The present TCR beta chain was sequenced within a study of cytomegalovirus exposure and HLA in healthy donors. General study findings and limits: With later analysis, a missense DCLRE1C variant became linked to TCR beta V- and J-gene trimming. Presence/absence analyses took donor sequencing depth as roughly uniform.

In the case of this clone: Its matching antigen is unknown.

A multiplex PCR was run with 60 Vbeta primers and 13 Jbeta primers. Clones were sequenced by immunoSEQ multiplex PCR, and TCRdb holds only the in-frame ones, with some missing. The sample has about 210,000 clones, 87% seen once. Each donor was healthy, and each was a bone marrow donor. This CDR3 is built from 15 residues. Germline V lookup: CDR1 GTSNPN, CDR2 SVGIG (reference sequence). V lost 1 base and J 3 bases, leaving 13 bases between the germline ends. Sequencing used PBMCs. This chain uses TRBV30 with TRBJ2-1; D is possibly TRBD1 (5 bases). The receptor's source is a boy aged 2-15 years in good health and CMV-seronegative. The CDR3 DNA follows: TGTGCCTGGAGTGCCTTACTCCAGGGCTACAATGAGCAGTTCTTC. This encodes CAWSALLQGYNEQFF.